A selection of T cell receptor beta chains follows, all from one sample in a study of cytomegalovirus exposure and HLA in healthy donors. Some clones are missing from TCRdb's copy, which holds only in-frame ones; the method was immunoSEQ multiplex PCR. The data show 100,000 to 150,000 clones, 60% to 75% seen once. Sequenced sample: PBMCs. The receptors come from a woman aged 50 to 60 in good health and CMV-seropositive. Each CDR3 is given with its conserved first and last residue. D genes are given only for firm matches. Clone size is stated in some rows and not others, as once, few, many or a class when expanded.

CDR3 length: 15
clone size: -
V gene: TRBV7-8
D gene: TRBD1
CDR3 protein: CASSLELQGKNIQYF

CDR3 length: 15
clone size: -
V gene: TRBV5-1
D gene: -
CDR3 protein: CASSLNDPNTDTQYF

CDR3 length: 13
clone size: -
V gene: TRBV6-1
D gene: -
CDR3 protein: CASSDVRSYFVHF

CDR3 length: 16
clone size: -
V gene: TRBV6-6
D gene: TRBD1
CDR3 protein: CASREQGAPMFREQFF

CDR3 length: 15
clone size: -
V gene: TRBV5-6
D gene: -
CDR3 protein: CASRTDVKGSNTIYF

CDR3 length: 15
clone size: -
V gene: TRBV28
D gene: TRBD1
CDR3 protein: CASRTRDRGQETQYF

CDR3 length: 15
clone size: -
V gene: TRBV28
D gene: TRBD1
CDR3 protein: CASSLTGNGNYEQYF

CDR3 length: 18
clone size: -
V gene: TRBV6-4
D gene: TRBD1
CDR3 protein: CASSDSKGQPRDQETQYF

CDR3 length: 18
clone size: -
V gene: TRBV7-9
D gene: -
CDR3 protein: CASSSPGTLVPRSEKLFF

CDR3 length: 18
clone size: -
V gene: TRBV9
D gene: TRBD2
CDR3 protein: CASSVGTSGGYGTDTQYF

CDR3 length: 13
clone size: -
V gene: TRBV15
D gene: -
CDR3 protein: CATCAGNTGELFF

CDR3 length: 17
clone size: -
V gene: TRBV4-1
D gene: -
CDR3 protein: CASSQALRRWFNSPLHF

CDR3 length: 16
clone size: -
V gene: TRBV7-2
D gene: TRBD2
CDR3 protein: CASSLASGGALDEQFF

CDR3 length: 15
clone size: -
V gene: TRBV19
D gene: TRBD1
CDR3 protein: CASSMGQGLNYGYTF

CDR3 length: 15
clone size: medium-sized
V gene: TRBV5-6
D gene: TRBD2
CDR3 protein: CASSPAGLQADTQYF

CDR3 length: 16
clone size: few
V gene: TRBV14
D gene: -
CDR3 protein: CASSQVLGSNVNTQYF

CDR3 length: 15
clone size: -
V gene: TRBV11-3
D gene: -
CDR3 protein: CASSPGGLAYNEQFF

CDR3 length: 15
clone size: -
V gene: TRBV7-2
D gene: TRBD2
CDR3 protein: CASPRGRQLGDTQYF

CDR3 length: 14
clone size: -
V gene: TRBV2
D gene: -
CDR3 protein: CASIRSKVNYGYTF